These T cell receptor beta chains were read from a single sample in a study of T cell repertoires in cytomegalovirus infection. One entry per CDR3 protein results from TCRdb running MiXCR on the reads. The profile covers hundreds of thousands of distinct CDR3 sequences, with about 7% appearing a single time and roughly 6% taken by the ten largest. The sequenced sample was PBMCs. These receptors were taken from a human donor in good health (CMV status not recorded). Some clones in this sample may be carry-over from other donors' samples. Each CDR3 is given with its conserved first and last residue. A D gene is named only where the DNA matches it firmly. The size field is filled for only some rows; it gives once, few, many or a size class.

size: many; J: TRBJ1-1; D: .; V: TRBV6-2/TRBV6-3; CDR3: CASTLDSMNTEAFF; DNA: TGTGCCAGCACCTTGGACAGTATGAACACTGAAGCTTTCTTT
size: few; J: TRBJ2-1; D: .; V: TRBV25-1; CDR3: CASSGVSGFNLGRSSSYNEQFF; DNA: TGTGCCAGCAGTGGGGTTAGTGGATTTAACTTGGGGAGGAGCAGCTCCTACAATGAGCAGTTCTTC
size: .; J: TRBJ2-7; D: TRBD1; V: TRBV14; CDR3: CASSQVQGALFEQYF; DNA: TGTGCCAGCAGCCAAGTTCAGGGGGCCTTGTTCGAGCAGTACTTC
size: many; J: TRBJ1-1; D: .; V: TRBV6-6; CDR3: CASSDLTEYLTEAFF; DNA: TGTGCCAGCAGTGACCTTACAGAGTACCTTACTGAAGCTTTCTTT
size: many; J: TRBJ2-7; D: TRBD1; V: TRBV15; CDR3: CATSRPKGITPGQDSYEQYF; DNA: TGTGCCACCAGCAGACCTAAGGGGATCACGCCGGGACAGGACTCCTACGAGCAGTACTTC
size: many; J: TRBJ1-1; D: .; V: TRBV2; CDR3: CASSENRGDGAEAFF; DNA: TGTGCCAGCAGTGAAAATAGAGGCGATGGGGCTGAAGCTTTCTTT
size: few; J: TRBJ2-1; D: .; V: TRBV5-1; CDR3: CASSLGGPLGEQFF; DNA: TGCGCCAGCAGCTTGGGGGGGCCGTTGGGTGAGCAGTTCTTC
size: many; J: TRBJ2-5; D: .; V: TRBV25-1; CDR3: CASSYRGVFIGTQYF; DNA: TGTGCCAGCAGTTATCGCGGGGTCTTTATCGGGACCCAGTACTTC
size: many; J: TRBJ1-2; D: TRBD1; V: TRBV7-2; CDR3: CASSSTGSFSDGYTF; DNA: TGTGCCAGCAGCTCGACAGGGTCTTTTTCGGATGGCTACACCTTC
size: many; J: TRBJ1-5; D: .; V: TRBV4-1; CDR3: CASSQESIGSNQPQHF; DNA: TGCGCCAGCAGCCAAGAATCTATCGGTAGCAATCAGCCCCAGCATTTT
size: many; J: TRBJ2-3; D: .; V: TRBV20-1; CDR3: CSALNQGTFTDTQYF; DNA: TGCAGTGCCCTCAATCAAGGGACCTTCACAGATACGCAGTATTTT
size: many; J: TRBJ1-2; D: .; V: TRBV30; CDR3: CAWSDIYGGGGYTF; DNA: TGTGCCTGGAGCGATATTTACGGGGGTGGTGGCTACACCTTC
size: many; J: TRBJ2-1; D: TRBD1; V: TRBV3-1; CDR3: CASSQWGQQNNEQFF; DNA: TGTGCCAGCAGCCAATGGGGACAGCAGAACAATGAGCAGTTCTTC
size: .; J: TRBJ2-3; D: .; V: TRBV5-4; CDR3: CASSSRGWEADTQYF; DNA: TGTGCCAGCAGCTCCCGGGGCTGGGAGGCAGATACGCAGTATTTT
size: many; J: TRBJ2-5; D: .; V: TRBV25-1; CDR3: CASSNALGQETQYF; DNA: TGTGCCAGCAGTAACGCCCTAGGACAAGAGACCCAGTACTTC
size: many; J: TRBJ2-6; D: .; V: TRBV6-2/TRBV6-3; CDR3: CASSYSSSGANVLTF; DNA: TGTGCCAGCAGTTACTCGTCCTCTGGGGCCAACGTCCTGACTTTC
size: many; J: TRBJ2-1; D: TRBD1; V: TRBV20-1; CDR3: CSARSYWDRGKSFDEQFF; DNA: TGCAGTGCTAGATCCTACTGGGACAGGGGGAAGAGTTTCGATGAGCAGTTCTTC
size: many; J: TRBJ2-1; D: TRBD2; V: TRBV19; CDR3: CASSRGTSRNEQFF; DNA: TGTGCCAGTAGTAGAGGGACTAGTAGGAATGAGCAGTTCTTC
size: many; J: TRBJ1-2; D: .; V: TRBV27; CDR3: CASRTGSGYGYTF; DNA: TGTGCCAGCAGAACAGGCTCGGGCTATGGCTACACCTTC
size: many; J: TRBJ2-1; D: .; V: TRBV12-3/TRBV12-4; CDR3: CASTDDRPLYNEQFF; DNA: TGTGCCAGCACCGACGACAGGCCCCTCTACAATGAGCAGTTCTTC
size: many; J: TRBJ2-5; D: .; V: TRBV7-2; CDR3: CASSSQGTHQETQYF; DNA: TGTGCCAGCAGCTCCCAGGGCACTCACCAAGAGACCCAGTACTTC
size: .; J: TRBJ1-3; D: .; V: TRBV4-1; CDR3: CASSQDRRGNTIYF; DNA: TGCGCCAGCAGCCAAGATCGGAGGGGAAACACCATATATTTT
size: many; J: TRBJ2-1; D: TRBD1; V: TRBV7-9; CDR3: CASSMDRGDEQFF; DNA: TGTGCCAGCAGTATGGACAGGGGCGATGAGCAGTTCTTC
size: many; J: TRBJ2-6; D: .; V: TRBV12-3/TRBV12-4; CDR3: CASSSFSVSVSGANVLTF; DNA: TGTGCCAGCAGTTCTTTTTCAGTTTCGGTCTCTGGGGCCAACGTCCTGACTTTC
size: many; J: TRBJ1-5; D: .; V: TRBV7-6; CDR3: CASSFGVLGADHQPQHF; DNA: TGTGCCAGCAGCTTCGGTGTGTTAGGGGCCGATCATCAGCCCCAGCATTTT
size: many; J: TRBJ2-7; D: .; V: TRBV7-8; CDR3: CASSLAALANEQYF; DNA: TGTGCCAGCAGCTTAGCTGCACTGGCGAACGAGCAGTACTTC
size: .; J: TRBJ2-1; D: .; V: TRBV29-1; CDR3: CSVYPDQYNEQFF; DNA: TGCAGCGTATACCCGGACCAGTACAATGAGCAGTTCTTC
size: many; J: TRBJ2-7; D: .; V: TRBV6-2/TRBV6-3; CDR3: CASRDSYEQYF; DNA: TGTGCCAGCAGAGACTCCTACGAGCAGTACTTC
size: many; J: TRBJ1-6; D: .; V: TRBV7-2; CDR3: CASSFIGLENSPLHF; DNA: TGTGCCAGCAGCTTCATCGGTTTAGAGAATTCACCCCTCCACTTT
size: many; J: TRBJ2-3; D: TRBD1; V: TRBV10-3; CDR3: CAIRGTGTSTDTQYF; DNA: TGTGCCATCAGGGGGACAGGGACTTCCACAGATACGCAGTATTTT
size: many; J: TRBJ2-5; D: TRBD1; V: TRBV15; CDR3: CATSRDVGTGGQETQYF; DNA: TGTGCCACCAGCAGAGATGTTGGGACAGGAGGCCAAGAGACCCAGTACTTC
size: .; J: TRBJ2-5; D: .; V: TRBV4-2; CDR3: CASSQVPGETQYF; DNA: TGTGCCAGCAGCCAAGTCCCGGGAGAGACCCAGTACTTC
size: many; J: TRBJ1-1; D: TRBD1; V: TRBV28; CDR3: CASSPGQGNNEAFF; DNA: TGTGCCAGCAGTCCGGGACAGGGAAATAATGAAGCTTTCTTT
size: many; J: TRBJ1-6; D: .; V: TRBV7-2; CDR3: CASSFPGHNSPLHF; DNA: TGTGCCAGCAGCTTCCCAGGGCATAATTCACCCCTCCACTTT
size: many; J: TRBJ2-5; D: .; V: TRBV5-1; CDR3: CASSLVSGLETQYF; DNA: TGCGCCAGCAGCTTGGTGTCAGGGCTCGAGACCCAGTACTTC
size: .; J: TRBJ1-2; D: .; V: TRBV7-9; CDR3: CASSLGAAGSNYGYTF; DNA: TGTGCCAGCAGCTTAGGGGCAGCAGGTTCTAACTATGGCTACACCTTC
size: many; J: TRBJ1-5; D: TRBD1; V: TRBV5-4; CDR3: CASSLDPGQGQPQHF; DNA: TGTGCCAGCAGCTTGGATCCGGGACAGGGACAGCCCCAGCATTTT
size: .; J: TRBJ2-1; D: .; V: TRBV4-3; CDR3: CASSQVDLRYEQFF; DNA: TGCGCCAGCAGCCAAGTGGACCTCCGGTATGAGCAGTTCTTC
size: many; J: TRBJ1-2; D: .; V: TRBV28; CDR3: CASRGTVQYYGYTF; DNA: TGTGCCAGCAGAGGTACAGTTCAATACTATGGCTACACCTTC
size: .; J: TRBJ2-5; D: TRBD2; V: TRBV14; CDR3: CASSQETSSPGETQYF; DNA: TGTGCCAGCAGCCAAGAGACTAGCTCCCCCGGGGAGACCCAGTACTTC
size: many; J: TRBJ2-7; D: .; V: TRBV29-1; CDR3: CSVGTSGYEQYF; DNA: TGCAGCGTCGGGACCAGTGGCTACGAGCAGTACTTC
size: many; J: TRBJ1-1; D: TRBD1; V: TRBV10-3; CDR3: CAISVYTGGDEAFF; DNA: TGTGCCATCAGCGTATACACAGGGGGCGATGAAGCTTTCTTT
size: many; J: TRBJ2-3; D: TRBD2; V: TRBV6-4; CDR3: CASSDGGGTDTQYF; DNA: TGTGCCAGCAGTGACGGGGGGGGCACAGATACGCAGTATTTT
size: many; J: TRBJ1-2; D: TRBD1; V: TRBV7-2; CDR3: CASSSDRDYGYTF; DNA: TGTGCCAGCAGCTCAGACAGGGACTATGGCTACACCTTC
size: many; J: TRBJ2-1; D: TRBD2; V: TRBV29-1; CDR3: CSACRVVGGREQFF; DNA: TGCAGCGCCTGCCGGGTGGTCGGGGGGAGAGAGCAGTTCTTC
size: many; J: TRBJ1-2; D: TRBD1; V: TRBV7-2; CDR3: CASSLTGTGGSYYGYTF; DNA: TGTGCCAGCAGCTTAACCGGGACAGGGGGTTCATACTATGGCTACACCTTC
size: many; J: TRBJ2-5; D: .; V: TRBV20-1; CDR3: CSARDGSPQETQYF; DNA: TGCAGTGCTAGAGATGGTTCCCCACAAGAGACCCAGTACTTC
size: many; J: TRBJ2-5; D: .; V: TRBV6-2/TRBV6-3; CDR3: CASSYSWRPSETQYF; DNA: TGTGCCAGCAGTTACTCATGGAGACCCTCCGAGACCCAGTACTTC
size: many; J: TRBJ2-3; D: .; V: TRBV6-6; CDR3: CASSYNTDTQYF; DNA: TGTGCCAGCAGTTACAACACAGATACGCAGTATTTT
size: many; J: TRBJ2-3; D: .; V: TRBV2; CDR3: CASSVRGREAADTQYF; DNA: TGTGCCAGCAGTGTAAGGGGCAGGGAAGCCGCAGATACGCAGTATTTT
size: many; J: TRBJ2-7; D: .; V: TRBV7-2; CDR3: CASSLGRLGMSAYEQYF; DNA: TGTGCCAGCAGCTTAGGAAGGTTAGGTATGAGCGCCTACGAGCAGTACTTC
size: many; J: TRBJ1-4; D: .; V: TRBV5-1; CDR3: CASSLEPAEKLFF; DNA: TGCGCCAGCAGCTTGGAACCCGCAGAAAAACTGTTTTTT
size: .; J: TRBJ2-1; D: TRBD2; V: TRBV20-1; CDR3: CSARVAGGFTYNEQFF; DNA: TGCAGTGCTAGGGTAGCGGGGGGGTTCACCTACAATGAGCAGTTCTTC
size: many; J: TRBJ2-2; D: .; V: TRBV11-2; CDR3: CASSLRAGRRAGELFF; DNA: TGTGCCAGCAGCTTGAGGGCAGGGAGGCGTGCCGGGGAGCTGTTTTTT
size: many; J: TRBJ1-1; D: .; V: TRBV6-1; CDR3: CASRAGGQPAAYEAFF; DNA: TGTGCCAGCCGCGCCGGAGGACAGCCGGCCGCCTATGAAGCTTTCTTT
size: .; J: TRBJ1-6; D: TRBD1; V: TRBV27; CDR3: CASSWDRNSPLHF; DNA: TGTGCCAGCAGTTGGGACAGAAATTCACCCCTCCACTTT